One T cell receptor beta chain is described in this entry. This clone occurred a few times. Its antigen remains unidentified. Within one base of it there is no much larger clone, and no base qualities were kept. The entire isolated RNA was reverse transcribed using the High Capacity cDNA Reverse Transcription Kit, and thus expressed TCRB transcripts were sequenced. Deep immunoSEQ sequencing was applied to naive, central memory and regulatory T cell samples, giving an average of around 4 million total reads per sample. After sorted cells were lysed in RLT buffer, RNA was extracted with DNase-treated RNeasy Micro or Mini kits, with the choice depending on cell number. To prevent cross-contamination, every cell subset was processed on its own, while patient and healthy donor samples were processed together. TCRB sequences were amplified from cDNA with the immunoSEQ multiplex PCR, producing 87-bp fragments spanning the CDR3 region. The amplicons were sequenced using the Illumina HiSeq platform. The study's own analysis went as follows. Synthetic template baselines were used to correct PCR bias computationally, reads within Hamming distance 2 were collapsed, and singletons that could not be merged were discarded. Reads were aligned against IMGT so that V, D and J genes, CDR3 length and insertions or deletions at six rearrangement sites could be assigned. Within each subset, clonotype counts were normalized to sorted cell number, after which true diversity and Gini coefficients were computed with the tcR R package. The overlap coefficient, calculated on TCRB nucleotide sequences, was used to quantify repertoire sharing. Out-of-frame TCRB sequences from naive cells were analyzed as a proxy for the pre-selection repertoire. The table was pulled from immuneACCESS by TCRdb, which kept in-frame rearrangements only. Such tables lose some clones; where checked, under half of the loss comes from unresolved V genes, and the rest has no known cause. The DNA gave D and trimming, while V, J and clone size come from that table. The sample profile shows hundreds of thousands of clones; about an eighth of them were found once. The top ten hold 0.02% to 0.025% of the sample.

This entry comes from a study of beta chain features in type 1 diabetes (dated by TCRdb to 2017 to 2018). In the study overall: Mean age, gender distribution, total cell number and subset yield were not different between patients and healthy donors. A total of 107,917,701 sorted cells were examined across all samples, and the number of cells per subset was strongly correlated with RNA yield. The study compared the TCRB repertoires of sorted circulating CD4+ T cell subsets in recently diagnosed type 1 diabetes patients with those in matched healthy donors. Regulatory and stem cell-like memory subsets were isolated from only 8 patients and roughly eight healthy donors, whereas naive and central memory subsets came from all 30 or so donors.

Each donor gave one peripheral blood draw, averaging around 120 mL, which was collected into heparinised tubes. Using a panel that included CD45RO, CCR7, CD25, CD127, CD95 and CD27, naive, central memory, regulatory and stem cell-like memory CD4+ T cells were sorted on a BD FACSAria II. A purity above 98% was achieved for all sorted populations. PBMCs were isolated right away by Lymphoprep density gradient centrifugation and were stained directly, without culture. Samples were stained and sorted in pairs, with one healthy donor and one patient per experiment, so that batch effects were minimized. CDR1 and CDR2 (LNHDA, SQIVND) derive from the germline V gene (reference sequence). Trimming leaves V shorter by 9 bases and J shorter by 0 bases, with the junction holding 13 bases beyond the gene matches. The CDR3 measures 17 amino acids from cysteine to phenylalanine. Only CDR3 DNA is held: 51 bases, read in frame from base 1.

Study-wide findings and limitations: Naive, central memory and regulatory TCRB repertoires appeared to be more similar among patients than among healthy donors. At VDJ recombination sites, type 1 diabetes patients had fewer insertions and more deleted nucleotides, which implies abnormalities in thymic rearrangement. Because cDNA was sequenced instead of genomic DNA, activated cells with high expression could be over-represented, although the groups did not differ in activation or CD3 levels. HLA sub-analyses involved small numbers of individuals, so any influence of HLA type on TCRB rearrangement remained unresolved. Shorter templates might have been favored by PCR, but patient and control samples were amplified and corrected together, so both groups would have been affected equally by any skew. Type 1 diabetes patients showed a moderate but significant shortening of TCRB CDR3 length in all four CD4+ subsets.

The receptor's source is a man aged 18 to 35 with type 1 diabetes. This sequence uses TRBV19 and TRBJ2-3; 9 central nucleotides agree with TRBD2. Material: naive CD4+ T cells from blood. The meaning of the sample's cell subset or site label: true naive CD4+ T cells. The DNA sequence is TGTGCCAGCAGCGGGGGGCCCCCGTCAGGGAGCACAGATACGCAGTATTTT. Translation gives CASSGGPPSGSTDTQYF. This CDR3, with the reference TRBV19 and TRBJ2-3 proteins standing in past its ends, gives the full variable domain DGGITQSPKYLFRKEGQNVTLSCEQNLNHDAMYWYRQDPGQGLRLIYYSQIVNDFQKGDIAEGYSVSREKKESFPLTVTSAQKNPTAFYLCASSGGPPSGSTDTQYFGPGTRLTVL.